A single sample gave rise to the 3 T cell receptor beta chains below, sequenced in a study of monozygotic twins with inflammatory bowel disease. TCRdb reprocessed the 5' RACE reads, keeping one entry per CDR3 protein, no DNA. This listing includes fewer than 200,000 distinct CDR3 sequences. Sequencing input: blood. Receptors originate from a human donor with ulcerative colitis or Crohn's disease, or a healthy co-twin of an affected twin (not recorded which).

This sequence joins TRBV6-1 and TRBJ1-5; TCRdb selects TRBD1, and the lack of DNA leaves this call unchecked. The CDR3 has 16 amino acids. Germline V gene data show CDR1 as MNHNS and CDR2 as SASEGT. This CDR3 reads CASGSRDNNSNQPQHF.

V gene TRBV5-1 combines with J gene TRBJ2-5. The germline CDR1 and CDR2 sequences are SGHRS and YFSETQ. The CDR3 is 14 residues long. The CDR3 reads CASSLAVAQETQYF. Based on the CDR3 plus reference TRBV5-1 and TRBJ2-5, the full variable domain is KAGVTQTPRYLIKTRGQQVTLSCSPISGHRSVSWYQQTPGQGLQFLFEYFSETQRNKGNFPGRFSGRQFSNSRSEMNVSTLELGDSALYLCASSLAVAQETQYFGPGTRLLVL.

V usage is TRBV7-9 and J usage is TRBJ1-1. The CDR3 is 12 residues long. Germline V CDR1 and CDR2: SEHNR, FQNEAQ (reference sequence). CDR3: CASSQTPEGAFF.